The 17 T cell receptor beta chains below were found in one sample sequenced in a study of cytomegalovirus exposure and HLA in healthy donors (dated by TCRdb to 2015 to 2018). Libraries were constructed by the immunoSEQ multiplex PCR assay. For the multiplex PCR, a mixture combining 60 forward primers for TCR Vbeta segments and 13 reverse primers for TCR Jbeta segments was used. TCRdb holds this immuneACCESS table with in-frame rearrangements only. Some clones are missing; in checked studies, unresolved V genes explain under half, and the rest has no known cause. The sample profile shows tens of thousands of clones; around 70% of them were found once. The ten largest clones represent over 8% of the sample. The sample consisted of PBMCs. The receptor source for this set is a woman between 45 and 65 years old in good health and CMV-seronegative.

The chain couples TRBV19 to TRBJ1-3; a weak D match, TRBD1 (6 bases). The CDR3 has 15 amino acids. The germline gives CDR1 LNHDA, CDR2 SQIVND (reference sequence). Trimming removed 5 bases from V and 2 bases from J, with 13 bases in between. The DNA for the CDR3 is TGTGCCAGTAGTGTATCAGGGGAAACTGGAAACACCATATATTTT. It yields the protein CASSVSGETGNTIYF.

The V call is TRBV7-2, the J call TRBJ1-1, with 7 bases lining up with TRBD1. V was clipped by 4 bases and J by 2 bases; unmatched bases: 4. There are 14 residues in the CDR3. CDR1 SGHTA and CDR2 FQGNSA come from the germline V gene. This chain's CDR3 is CASSSGTDNTEAFF. CDR3 DNA: TGTGCCAGCAGCTCAGGGACAGACAACACTGAAGCTTTCTTT.

The rearrangement joins TRBV29-1 to TRBJ2-1; 12 bases line up with TRBD2. Per germline, CDR1 SQVTM and CDR2 ANQGSEA. The CDR3 covers 13 residues. After removal of 8 bases from V and 9 bases from J, the junction contained 8 bases not matched to a gene. The DNA for the CDR3 is TGCAGCCCCTCTAGCGGGAGGGCCAGTGAGCAGTTCTTC. Translation gives CSPSSGRASEQFF.

The rearrangement uses TRBV7-3 and TRBJ2-5, with 7 bases aligning to TRBD1. CDR1 and CDR2 (germline): SGHTA, FQGTGA. The junction had 4 bases not matched to a gene; V was cut back by 2 bases and J by 4 bases. This CDR3 has 14 residues. The CDR3 protein is CASSLVGGGETQYF. The CDR3 DNA reads TGTGCCAGCAGCTTAGTAGGGGGCGGAGAGACCCAGTACTTC.

This clone was detected once. This chain connects TRBV30 to TRBJ2-5; a possible D gene is TRBD2 (5 bases). Germline lookup yields CDR1 GTSNPN and CDR2 SVGIG (reference sequence). The CDR3 is 12 amino acids. Trimming removed 5 bases from V and 4 bases from J, with 11 bases in between. The DNA of the CDR3 is TGTGCCTGGGTTGGGAGTGGAGAGACCCAGTACTTC. Translated: CAWVGSGETQYF.

This clone is a singleton in its sample. The rearrangement joins TRBV7-2 to TRBJ1-4, with 11 bases identical to TRBD1. Unmatched junction bases numbered 2, after V lost 3 bases and J lost 11 bases. Germline V gene sequence: CDR1 SGHTA, CDR2 FQGNSA. This CDR3 comprises 13 residues. Here the CDR3 DNA reads TGTGCCAGCAGCTTTGGGACAGGGGGGAAACTGTTTTTT. It encodes CASSFGTGGKLFF. Complete variable domain (other parts from reference TRBV7-2 and TRBJ1-4): GAGVSQSPSNKVTEKGKDVELRCDPISGHTALYWYRQSLGQGLEFLIYFQGNSAPDKSGLPSDRFSAERTGGSVSTLTIQRTQQEDSAVYLCASSFGTGGKLFFGSGTQLSVL.

This clone was seen just once. The sample holds other DNA sequences that translate to the same CDR3. The rearrangement uses TRBV2 and TRBJ1-5, with D uncertain. The CDR3 spans 13 residues. The V gene's germline CDR1 is SNHLY and CDR2 FYNNEI. The germline V and J ends were trimmed by 2 bases and 7 bases, with 9 bases remaining between them. The CDR3 DNA is TGTGCCAGCAGTGAAAGCAGGAACCAGCCCCAGCATTTT. Its translation is CASSESRNQPQHF.

V usage is TRBV7-8 and J usage is TRBJ1-6; D perhaps matches TRBD1 (5 bases). The CDR3 has 13 amino acids. Looked up from germline, CDR1 is SGHVS and CDR2 is FQNEAQ. V lost 3 bases and J 8 bases, leaving 8 bases between the germline ends. CDR3 in amino acids: CASSFRVDSPLHF. In DNA, the CDR3 is TGTGCCAGCAGCTTCAGGGTAGATTCACCCCTCCACTTT.

The chain couples TRBV6-5 to TRBJ1-2; D call uncertain. The CDR3 runs to 16 residues. Trimming took off 0 bases at V and 5 bases at J, with 16 bases between the two ends. CDR1 MNHEY and CDR2 SVGAGI come from the germline V gene. CDR3 amino acids: CASSYSSGESGYGYTF. The CDR3 region has the DNA TGTGCCAGCAGTTACTCGAGTGGGGAATCGGGGTATGGCTACACCTTC.

The chain employs TRBV11-2 and TRBJ1-1; D unresolved. This CDR3 has 17 amino acids. Germline V lookup: CDR1 SGHAT, CDR2 FQNNGV. With 5 bases removed from V and 2 bases from J, the gap between germline ends came to 21 bases. The CDR3 sequence is CASSPTEGFGLNTEAFF. Written as DNA, the CDR3 is TGTGCCAGCAGCCCTACAGAAGGATTCGGATTAAACACTGAAGCTTTCTTT. Filled out from reference TRBV11-2 and TRBJ1-1, the complete variable domain reads EAGVAQSPRYKIIEKRQSVAFWCNPISGHATLYWYQQILGQGPKLLIQFQNNGVVDDSQLPKDRFSAERLKGVDSTLKIQPAKLEDSAVYLCASSPTEGFGLNTEAFFGQGTRLTVV.

The genes are TRBV28 and TRBJ2-3, with a weak D call TRBD2 (7 bases). Germline CDR1 and CDR2: MDHEN and SYDVKM. The CDR3 spans 16 residues. Trimming stripped 3 bases from V and 4 bases from J, with 17 bases between. As DNA, the CDR3 is TGTGCCAGCAGTTTTGGGGGGGCAACTAGGGCAGATACGCAGTATTTT. Encoded protein: CASSFGGATRADTQYF.

In regard to this clone: Other nucleotide sequences from this sample produce the same CDR3. This rearrangement joins TRBV6-1 to TRBJ2-5; 12 bases are a match to TRBD2. The CDR3 extends over 15 amino acids. Trimming at V came to 2 bases and at J to 2 bases, leaving 0 bases not matched to a gene. The V gene's germline CDR1 is MNHNS and CDR2 SASEGT. The CDR3 region has the DNA TGTGCCAGCAGTGAACTAGCGGGGGGGCAAGAGACCCAGTACTTC. It is translated as CASSELAGGQETQYF.

The chain is built from TRBV9 and TRBJ2-1; 10 nucleotides match TRBD2. This CDR3 region has 18 residues. V dropped 0 bases and J dropped 2; count of bases not matched to a gene: 8. CDR1 and CDR2 (germline): SGDLS, YYNGEE. CDR3: CASSVGAAGGAPYNEQFF. The CDR3 DNA reads as TGTGCCAGCAGCGTAGGAGCAGCGGGAGGGGCCCCCTACAATGAGCAGTTCTTC. Full variable domain (missing parts from reference TRBV9 and TRBJ2-1): DSGVTQTPKHLITATGQRVTLRCSPRSGDLSVYWYQQSLDQGLQFLIQYYNGEERAKGNILERFSAQQFPDLHSELNLSSLELGDSALYFCASSVGAAGGAPYNEQFFGPGTRLTVL.

CDR3: CAWSVRSGNTIYF. The CDR3 region has the DNA TGTGCCTGGAGTGTTCGCTCTGGAAACACCATATATTTT. V usage is TRBV30 and J usage is TRBJ1-3; D unresolved. The germline V and J ends were trimmed by 0 bases and 0 bases, with 3 bases remaining between them. This CDR3 has 13 residues. CDR1 GTSNPN and CDR2 SVGIG come from the germline V gene (reference sequence).

This clone was detected only a few times. This chain uses TRBV18 with TRBJ2-7; 8 bases fit TRBD1. Germline V lookup: CDR1 KGHSH, CDR2 LQKENI. CDR3 size: 15 residues. The trim removed 0 bases at V and 2 bases at J, leaving 3 bases unmatched. DNA for the CDR3: TGTGCCAGCTCACCACCGGGACAGGCAACCTACGAGCAGTACTTC. Translating it yields CASSPPGQATYEQYF.

The chain has TRBV9 and TRBJ2-3; 12 bases agree with TRBD2. There are 16 residues in the CDR3. CDR1 is SGDLS and CDR2 is YYNGEE in the germline V gene. V was clipped by 0 bases and J by 1 base; unmatched bases: 0. CDR3 loop: CASSVGLAGGTDTQYF. The CDR3, as DNA: TGTGCCAGCAGCGTAGGACTAGCGGGGGGCACAGATACGCAGTATTTT.

V and J are TRBV28 and TRBJ1-1, with 9 nucleotides matching TRBD1. The CDR3 is 15 amino acids. V dropped 7 bases and J dropped 7; count of bases not matched to a gene: 13. In germline, CDR1 is MDHEN, CDR2 SYDVKM. The CDR3 DNA reads TGTGCCAGCACCCCCGGGACAGGGCATGTTAATGAAGCTTTCTTT. This encodes CASTPGTGHVNEAFF.